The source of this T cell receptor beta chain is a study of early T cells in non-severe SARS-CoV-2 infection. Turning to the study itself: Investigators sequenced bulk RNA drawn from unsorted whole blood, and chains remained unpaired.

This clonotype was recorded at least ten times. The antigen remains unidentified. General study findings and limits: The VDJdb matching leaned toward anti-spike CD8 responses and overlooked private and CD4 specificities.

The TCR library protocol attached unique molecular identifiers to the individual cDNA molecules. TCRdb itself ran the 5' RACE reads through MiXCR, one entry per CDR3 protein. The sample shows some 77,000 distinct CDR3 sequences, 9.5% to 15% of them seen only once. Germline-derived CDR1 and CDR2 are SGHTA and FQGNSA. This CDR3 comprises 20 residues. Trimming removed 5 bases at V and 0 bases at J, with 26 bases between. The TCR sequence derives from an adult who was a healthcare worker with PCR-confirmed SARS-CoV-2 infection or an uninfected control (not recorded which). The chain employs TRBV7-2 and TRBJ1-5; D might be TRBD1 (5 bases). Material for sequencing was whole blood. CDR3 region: CASSKTPPGLGTDSNQPQHF. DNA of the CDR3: TGTGCCAGCAGCAAAACCCCCCCAGGGTTAGGAACGGATAGCAATCAGCCCCAGCATTTT. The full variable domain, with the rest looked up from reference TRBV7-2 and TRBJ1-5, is GAGVSQSPSNKVTEKGKDVELRCDPISGHTALYWYRQSLGQGLEFLIYFQGNSAPDKSGLPSDRFSAERTGGSVSTLTIQRTQQEDSAVYLCASSKTPPGLGTDSNQPQHFGDGTRLSIL.